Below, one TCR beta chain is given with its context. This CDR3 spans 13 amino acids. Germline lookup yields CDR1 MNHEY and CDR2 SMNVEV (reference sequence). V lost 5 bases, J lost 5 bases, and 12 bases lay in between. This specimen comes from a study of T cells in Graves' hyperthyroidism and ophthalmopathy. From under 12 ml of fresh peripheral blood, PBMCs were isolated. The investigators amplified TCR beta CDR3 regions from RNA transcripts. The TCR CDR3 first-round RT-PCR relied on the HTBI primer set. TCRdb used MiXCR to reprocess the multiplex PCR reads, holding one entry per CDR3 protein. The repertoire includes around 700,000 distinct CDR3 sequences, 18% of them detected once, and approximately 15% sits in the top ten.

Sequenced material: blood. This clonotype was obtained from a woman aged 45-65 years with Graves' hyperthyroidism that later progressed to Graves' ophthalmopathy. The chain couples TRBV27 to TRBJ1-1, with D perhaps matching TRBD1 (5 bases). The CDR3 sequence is CASSTARVTEAFF. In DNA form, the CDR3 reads TGTGCCAGCAGTACCGCCAGGGTAACTGAAGCTTTCTTT.